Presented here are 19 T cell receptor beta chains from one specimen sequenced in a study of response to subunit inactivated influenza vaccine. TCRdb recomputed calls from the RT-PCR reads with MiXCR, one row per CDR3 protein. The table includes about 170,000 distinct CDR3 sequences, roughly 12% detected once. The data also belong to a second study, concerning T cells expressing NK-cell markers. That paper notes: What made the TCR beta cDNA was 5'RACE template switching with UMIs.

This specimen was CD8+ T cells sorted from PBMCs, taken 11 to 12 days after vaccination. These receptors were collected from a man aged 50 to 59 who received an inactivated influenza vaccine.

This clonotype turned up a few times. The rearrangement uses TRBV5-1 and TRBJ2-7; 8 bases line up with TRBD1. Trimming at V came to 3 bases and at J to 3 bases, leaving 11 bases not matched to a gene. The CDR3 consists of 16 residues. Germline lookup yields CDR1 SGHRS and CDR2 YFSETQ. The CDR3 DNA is TGCGCCAGCAGCTCGAAGGGACAGGAGCTATTCTACGAGCAGTACTTC. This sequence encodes CASSSKGQELFYEQYF.

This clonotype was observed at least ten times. CDR3 sequence: CSARDGRGTDTQYF. CDR3 DNA sequence: TGCAGTGCTAGAGACGGGAGGGGGACAGATACGCAGTATTTT. The chain has TRBV20-1 and TRBJ2-3; 8 positions agree with TRBD2. This CDR3 is 14 amino acids long. Germline CDR1 reads DFQATT; CDR2 reads SNEGSKA (reference sequence). After removal of 0 bases from V and 3 bases from J, the junction contained 2 bases not matched to a gene.

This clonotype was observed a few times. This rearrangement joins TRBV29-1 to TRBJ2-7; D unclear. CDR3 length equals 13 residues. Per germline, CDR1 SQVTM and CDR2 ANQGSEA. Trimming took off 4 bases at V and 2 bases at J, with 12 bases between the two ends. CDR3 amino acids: CSVASGSPYEQYF. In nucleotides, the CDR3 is TGCAGCGTTGCTAGTGGGTCCCCCTACGAGCAGTACTTC.

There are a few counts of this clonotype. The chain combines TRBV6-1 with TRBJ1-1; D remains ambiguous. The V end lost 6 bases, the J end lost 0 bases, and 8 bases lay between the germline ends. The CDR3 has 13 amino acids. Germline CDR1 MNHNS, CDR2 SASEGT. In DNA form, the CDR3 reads TGTGCCAGCAGGGTCGGTCTGAACACTGAAGCTTTCTTT. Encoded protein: CASRVGLNTEAFF.

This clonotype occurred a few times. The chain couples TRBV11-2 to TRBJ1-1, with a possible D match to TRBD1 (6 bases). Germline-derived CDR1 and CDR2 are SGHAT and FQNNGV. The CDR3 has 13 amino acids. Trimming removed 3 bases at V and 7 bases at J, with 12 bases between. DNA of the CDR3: TGTGCCAGCAGCTTCGGGACACAGCTTGAAGCTTTCTTT. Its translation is CASSFGTQLEAFF.

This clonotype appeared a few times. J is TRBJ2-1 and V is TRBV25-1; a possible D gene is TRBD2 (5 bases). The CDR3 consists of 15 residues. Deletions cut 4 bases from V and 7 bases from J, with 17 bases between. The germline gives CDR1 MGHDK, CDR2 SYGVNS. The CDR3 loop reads CASSARGLLSNEQFF. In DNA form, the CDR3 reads TGTGCCAGCAGTGCGAGAGGACTCCTATCGAATGAGCAGTTCTTC.

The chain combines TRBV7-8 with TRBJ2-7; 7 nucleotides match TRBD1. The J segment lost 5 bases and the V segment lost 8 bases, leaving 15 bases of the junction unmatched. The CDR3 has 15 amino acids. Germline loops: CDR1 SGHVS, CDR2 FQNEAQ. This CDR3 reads CASGDYRGNGHEQYF. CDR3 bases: TGTGCCAGCGGAGACTACAGGGGAAACGGCCACGAGCAGTACTTC. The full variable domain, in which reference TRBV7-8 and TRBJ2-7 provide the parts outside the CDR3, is GAGVSQSPRYKVAKRGQDVALRCDPISGHVSLFWYQQALGQGPEFLTYFQNEAQLDKSGLPSDRFFAERPEGSVSTLKIQRTQQEDSAVYLCASGDYRGNGHEQYFGPGTRLTVT.

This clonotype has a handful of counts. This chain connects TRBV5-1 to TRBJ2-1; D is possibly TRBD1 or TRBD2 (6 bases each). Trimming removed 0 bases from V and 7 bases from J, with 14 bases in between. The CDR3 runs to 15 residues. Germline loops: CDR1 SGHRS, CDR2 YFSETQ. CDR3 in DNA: TGCGCCAGCAGCTTGGCGAGGGGGGCGGGAAATGAGCAGTTCTTC. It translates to CASSLARGAGNEQFF. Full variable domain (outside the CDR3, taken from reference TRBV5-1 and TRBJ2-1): KAGVTQTPRYLIKTRGQQVTLSCSPISGHRSVSWYQQTPGQGLQFLFEYFSETQRNKGNFPGRFSGRQFSNSRSEMNVSTLELGDSALYLCASSLARGAGNEQFFGPGTRLTVL.

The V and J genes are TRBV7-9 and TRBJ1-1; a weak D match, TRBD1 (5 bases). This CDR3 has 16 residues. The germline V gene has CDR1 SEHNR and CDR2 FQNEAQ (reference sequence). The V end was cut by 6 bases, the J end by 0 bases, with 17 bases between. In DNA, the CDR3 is TGTGCCAGCAGAATATTTACTGGGGCAATGAACACTGAAGCTTTCTTT. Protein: CASRIFTGAMNTEAFF.

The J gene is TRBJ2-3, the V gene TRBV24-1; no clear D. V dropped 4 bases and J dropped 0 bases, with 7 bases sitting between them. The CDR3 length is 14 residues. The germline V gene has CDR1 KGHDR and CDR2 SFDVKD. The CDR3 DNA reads TGTGCCACCAGTGACCTGGCAAGCACAGATACGCAGTATTTT. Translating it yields CATSDLASTDTQYF.

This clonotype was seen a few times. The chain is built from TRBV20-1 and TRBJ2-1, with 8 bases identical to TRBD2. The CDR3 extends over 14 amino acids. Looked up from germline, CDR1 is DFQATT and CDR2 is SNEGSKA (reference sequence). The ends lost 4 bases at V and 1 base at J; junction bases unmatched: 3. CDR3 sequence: CSAIGTRSYNEQFF. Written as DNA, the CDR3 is TGCAGTGCTATCGGGACTAGATCCTACAATGAGCAGTTCTTC.

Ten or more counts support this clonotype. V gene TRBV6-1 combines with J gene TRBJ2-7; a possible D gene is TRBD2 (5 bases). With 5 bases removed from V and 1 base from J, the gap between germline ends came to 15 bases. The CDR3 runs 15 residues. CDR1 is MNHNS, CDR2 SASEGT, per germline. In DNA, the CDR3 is TGTGCCAGCAGTCCGGGCGGGTACCTTTCCTACGAGCAGTACTTC. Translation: CASSPGGYLSYEQYF.

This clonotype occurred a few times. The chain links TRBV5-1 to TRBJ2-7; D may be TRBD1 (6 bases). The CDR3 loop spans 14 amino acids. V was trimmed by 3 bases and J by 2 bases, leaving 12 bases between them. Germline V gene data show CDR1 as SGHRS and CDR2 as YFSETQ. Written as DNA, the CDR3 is TGCGCCAGCAGCTCTACAGGGAACCCCTACGAGCAGTACTTC. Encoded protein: CASSSTGNPYEQYF.

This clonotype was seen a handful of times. This CDR3 reads CSARISAGELFF. The CDR3 DNA is TGCAGTGCTAGAATCTCCGCCGGGGAGCTGTTTTTT. This chain links TRBV20-1 with TRBJ2-2; no reliable D call. Deletions cut 2 bases from V and 6 bases from J, with 7 bases between. Germline values: CDR1 DFQATT, CDR2 SNEGSKA (reference sequence). The CDR3 runs to 12 residues.

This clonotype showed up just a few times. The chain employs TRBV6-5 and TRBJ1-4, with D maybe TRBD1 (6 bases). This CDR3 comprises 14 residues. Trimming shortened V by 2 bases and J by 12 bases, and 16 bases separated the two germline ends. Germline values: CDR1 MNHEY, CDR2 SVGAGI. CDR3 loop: CASSYVQGLGELFF. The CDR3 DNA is TGTGCCAGCAGTTACGTTCAGGGGTTAGGAGAACTGTTTTTT.

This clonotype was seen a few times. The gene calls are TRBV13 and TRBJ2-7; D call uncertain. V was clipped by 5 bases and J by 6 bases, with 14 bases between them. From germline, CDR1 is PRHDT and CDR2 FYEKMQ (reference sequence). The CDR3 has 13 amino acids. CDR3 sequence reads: CASSPGPHREQYF. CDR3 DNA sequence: TGTGCCAGCAGCCCCGGACCTCATCGCGAGCAGTACTTC.

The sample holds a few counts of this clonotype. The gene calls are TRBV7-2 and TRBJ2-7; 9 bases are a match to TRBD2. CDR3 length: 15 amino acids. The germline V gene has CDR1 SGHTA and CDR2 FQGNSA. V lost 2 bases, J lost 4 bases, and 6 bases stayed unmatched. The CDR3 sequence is CASSLFSTSGYEQYF. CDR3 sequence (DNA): TGTGCCAGCAGCTTATTCTCGACTAGCGGTTACGAGCAGTACTTC.

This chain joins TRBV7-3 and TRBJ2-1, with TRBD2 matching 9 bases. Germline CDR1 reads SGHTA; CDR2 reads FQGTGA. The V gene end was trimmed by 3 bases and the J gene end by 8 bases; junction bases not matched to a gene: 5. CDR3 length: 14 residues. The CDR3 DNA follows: TGTGCCAGCAGCTTGGATAGCGGGAGCTATGAGCAGTTCTTC. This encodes CASSLDSGSYEQFF.

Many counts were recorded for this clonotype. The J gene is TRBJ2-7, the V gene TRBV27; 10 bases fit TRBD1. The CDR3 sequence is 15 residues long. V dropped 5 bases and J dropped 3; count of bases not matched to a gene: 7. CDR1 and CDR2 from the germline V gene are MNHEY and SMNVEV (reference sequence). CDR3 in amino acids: CASSILGQGIYEQYF. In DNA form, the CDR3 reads TGTGCCAGCAGTATCCTGGGACAGGGGATCTACGAGCAGTACTTC.